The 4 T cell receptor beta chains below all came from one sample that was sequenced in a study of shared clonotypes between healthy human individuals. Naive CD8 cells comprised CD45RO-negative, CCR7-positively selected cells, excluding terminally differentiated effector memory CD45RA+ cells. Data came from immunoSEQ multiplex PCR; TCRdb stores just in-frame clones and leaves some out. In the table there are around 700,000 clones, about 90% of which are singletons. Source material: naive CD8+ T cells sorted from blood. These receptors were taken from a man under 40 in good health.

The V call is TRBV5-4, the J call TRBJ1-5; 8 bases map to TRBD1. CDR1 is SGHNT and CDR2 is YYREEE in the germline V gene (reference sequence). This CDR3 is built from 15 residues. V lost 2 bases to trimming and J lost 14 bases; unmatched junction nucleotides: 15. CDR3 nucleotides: TGTGCCAGCAGCTTCTGGGACAGGCAGGATCTGGGGGAGCATTTT. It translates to CASSFWDRQDLGEHF.

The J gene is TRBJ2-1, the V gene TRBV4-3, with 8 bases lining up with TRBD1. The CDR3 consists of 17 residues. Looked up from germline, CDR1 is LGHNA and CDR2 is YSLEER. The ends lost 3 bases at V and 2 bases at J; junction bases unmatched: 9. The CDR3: CASSQVGQGGAYNEQFF. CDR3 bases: TGCGCCAGCAGCCAGGTTGGACAGGGCGGGGCCTACAATGAGCAGTTCTTC.

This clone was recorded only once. The CDR3 region has the DNA TGTGCCAGCAGCGTAGCCGCCGGCAATGAGCAGTTCTTC. This translates into CASSVAAGNEQFF. The chain recombines TRBV9 with TRBJ2-1; no reliable D call. The CDR3 is made up of 13 amino acids. From germline, CDR1 is SGDLS and CDR2 YYNGEE. Trimming pared 0 bases from V and 6 bases from J, leaving 7 bases between.

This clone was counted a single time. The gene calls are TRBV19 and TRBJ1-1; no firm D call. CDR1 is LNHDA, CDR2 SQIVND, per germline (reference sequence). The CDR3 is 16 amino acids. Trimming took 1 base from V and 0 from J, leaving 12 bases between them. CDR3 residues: CASSIVWADMNTEAFF. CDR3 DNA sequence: TGTGCCAGTAGTATAGTTTGGGCAGATATGAACACTGAAGCTTTCTTT.